The rows below give T cell receptor beta chains drawn from one sample of a study of T cells in Graves' hyperthyroidism and ophthalmopathy. Using its own MiXCR run on the multiplex PCR reads, TCRdb lists one record per CDR3 protein. The sample has about 600,000 distinct CDR3 sequences, approximately 16% seen once. Specimen: blood. These receptors all stem from a woman aged 40 to 50 with Graves' ophthalmopathy. The CDR3 runs from the conserved cysteine through the conserved F or W. The D gene is left open where the match is weak. Only some rows state a clone size, as once, few, many or a class for expanded clones.

TRBJ2-2 | . | TRBV5-1 | 17 | . | TGCGCCAGCAGCTTGATTGTTCTTGGGGCGAACACCGGGGAGCTGTTTTTT | CASSLIVLGANTGELFF
TRBJ1-2 | many | TRBV28 | 11 | . | TGTGCCAGCAGTGCGTTCTATGGCTACACCTTC | CASSAFYGYTF
TRBJ2-3 | many | TRBV27 | 15 | TRBD2 | TGTGCCAGCACTCGAACTAGCGGAAGCACAGATACGCAGTATTTT | CASTRTSGSTDTQYF
TRBJ1-6 | . | TRBV6-1 | 13 | . | TGTGCCAGCAGTGACGGGGCTAATTCACCCCTCCACTTT | CASSDGANSPLHF
TRBJ2-2 | few | TRBV7-6 | 16 | TRBD2 | TGTGCCAGCAGCAGACCTAGCGGATTACGCACCGGGGAGCTGTTTTTT | CASSRPSGLRTGELFF
TRBJ2-2 | . | TRBV6-1 | 14 | TRBD1 | TGTGCCAGCAGTGACAGGGGGCAAATCGGGGAGCTGTTTTTT | CASSDRGQIGELFF
TRBJ2-5 | . | TRBV2 | 17 | TRBD2 | TGTGCCAGCAGTCGACTAGCGGGGGGGCCAGGTGAAGAGACCCAGTACTTC | CASSRLAGGPGEETQYF
TRBJ1-1 | few | TRBV5-1 | 16 | . | TGCGCCAGCAGCTTGGGGCCGCCACCCCTGAACACTGAAGCTTTCTTT | CASSLGPPPLNTEAFF
TRBJ2-3 | many | TRBV5-1 | 15 | TRBD1 | TGCGCCAGCAGTTCGCAGGGGGCGCCCGCAGATACGCAGTATTTT | CASSSQGAPADTQYF
TRBJ2-2 | . | TRBV2 | 16 | TRBD2 | TGTGCCAGCAGTACCTCTAGCGGGAGAGGGACCGGGGAGCTGTTTTTT | CASSTSSGRGTGELFF
TRBJ1-1 | many | TRBV2 | 13 | . | TGTGCCAGCAGTGAAACGGAAGGGACTGAAGCTTTCTTT | CASSETEGTEAFF
TRBJ2-3 | many | TRBV5-8 | 15 | TRBD1 | TGTGCCAGCAGCCTTGGACAGGGTGGCTCAGATACGCAGTATTTT | CASSLGQGGSDTQYF
TRBJ1-5 | . | TRBV28 | 16 | TRBD1 | TGTGCCAGCAGGGGAGGGGGAGGACAGGGTAGACAGCCCCAGCATTTT | CASRGGGGQGRQPQHF
TRBJ1-2 | many | TRBV20-1 | 15 | . | TGCAGTGCTAGGGCCATCACAGGGATTAGTGGTGGCTACACCTTC | CSARAITGISGGYTF
TRBJ2-5 | . | TRBV14 | 15 | . | TGTGCCAGCAGCCAAGTCGGCAGAACCCAAGAGACCCAGTACTTC | CASSQVGRTQETQYF
TRBJ1-1 | many | TRBV2 | 13 | . | TGTGCCAGCAGTGCCAGGGCGGCTAAGGAAGCTTTCTTT | CASSARAAKEAFF
TRBJ1-4 | many | TRBV5-5 | 14 | . | TGTGCCAGCAGCTTGGGGGGGTTTAATGAAAAACTGTTTTTT | CASSLGGFNEKLFF
TRBJ1-6 | many | TRBV12-3/TRBV12-4 | 14 | . | TGTGCCAGCAGTTTGGGCTCCCGCAATTCACCCCTCCACTTT | CASSLGSRNSPLHF
TRBJ2-1 | . | TRBV19 | 16 | TRBD2 | TGTGCCAGTAGTATCCCCCCCGGACTAGCGGTAAATGAGCAGTTCTTC | CASSIPPGLAVNEQFF
TRBJ2-7 | few | TRBV11-2 | 13 | . | TGTGCCAGCAGCTTTGGGTCCAGTCGGGGGCAGTACTTC | CASSFGSSRGQYF
TRBJ2-2 | . | TRBV6-1 | 14 | . | TGTGCCAGCAGTGGGGACAACCCTACCGGGGAGCTGTTTTTT | CASSGDNPTGELFF
TRBJ2-7 | few | TRBV20-1 | 14 | . | TGCAGCCTCGGTCGGCCCCGTTATCCCTACGAGCAGTACTTC | CSLGRPRYPYEQYF
TRBJ2-5 | . | TRBV7-9 | 15 | TRBD1 | TGTGCCAGCAGCTTAGCCGGGACCCGACAGGGGACCCAGTACTTC | CASSLAGTRQGTQYF
TRBJ2-3 | many | TRBV5-1 | 16 | TRBD2 | TGCGCCAGCAGCTTGGCCCGGGGGGGACGATTTGAGACGCAGTATTTT | CASSLARGGRFETQYF
TRBJ1-2 | once | TRBV7-9 | 15 | TRBD1 | TGTGCCAGCAGCTTATCCCCCGACAGGGGTAATGGCTACACCTTC | CASSLSPDRGNGYTF
TRBJ2-5 | many | TRBV12-3/TRBV12-4 | 16 | TRBD2 | TGTGCCAGCACCCTGGGACTAGCGGGAGGGCTTGAGACCCAGTACTTC | CASTLGLAGGLETQYF
TRBJ1-6 | . | TRBV28 | 11 | . | TGTGCCAGCAGCTCCCCTTCACCCCTCCACTTT | CASSSPSPLHF
TRBJ2-7 | . | TRBV4-1 | 16 | TRBD2 | TGCGCCAGCAGCCCAGAGTTCACTAGCGGAACCTACGAGCAGTACTTC | CASSPEFTSGTYEQYF
TRBJ2-2 | . | TRBV6-1 | 13 | . | TGTGCCAGCAGTAAATTAAGCACCGGGGAGCTGTTTTTT | CASSKLSTGELFF
TRBJ1-5 | many | TRBV2 | 13 | TRBD1 | TGTGCCAGCAGTCGGGACAGAAGTCAGCCCCAGCATTTT | CASSRDRSQPQHF
TRBJ2-5 | few | TRBV14 | 18 | TRBD2 | TGTGCCAGCAGCCAAACGTCCGGCGGGAGGGCGGGTCGAGAGACCCAGTACTTC | CASSQTSGGRAGRETQYF
TRBJ2-4 | . | TRBV2 | 13 | . | TGTGCCAGCAGTGAGGGAGCCAAAAACATTCAGTACTTC | CASSEGAKNIQYF
TRBJ2-2 | . | TRBV3-1 | 18 | . | TGTGCCAGCAGCCAACCGTATTCCGGGACGGGTAACACCGGGGAGCTGTTTTTT | CASSQPYSGTGNTGELFF
TRBJ1-2 | many | TRBV6-1 | 16 | . | TGTGCCAGCAGTGAAGTGGTGGGGCGCTTTGACTATGGCTACACCTTC | CASSEVVGRFDYGYTF
TRBJ1-4 | . | TRBV27 | 14 | . | TGTGCCAGCAGTCCGTCGGTGACTAATGAAAAACTGTTTTTT | CASSPSVTNEKLFF
TRBJ1-6 | . | TRBV20-1 | 15 | . | TGCAGTGCTAGAGCCGGGGGATCCCTCAATTCACCCCTCCACTTT | CSARAGGSLNSPLHF
TRBJ2-5 | many | TRBV13 | 16 | TRBD2 | TGTGCCAGCAGCCGCCAACTAGCGGGAGTGGAAGAGACCCAGTACTTC | CASSRQLAGVEETQYF
TRBJ2-3 | few | TRBV5-4 | 15 | . | TGTGCCAGCAGCTTGGCGGGACACCGCACAGATACGCAGTATTTT | CASSLAGHRTDTQYF
TRBJ2-3 | few | TRBV4-2 | 17 | . | TGTGCCAGCAGCCAAGACCTAACTAATCGGGGTGCGGATACGCAGTATTTT | CASSQDLTNRGADTQYF
TRBJ2-5 | . | TRBV4-1 | 15 | TRBD2 | TGCGCCAGCAGCCCCCCGGGAGCGGGGAAAGAGACCCAGTACTTC | CASSPPGAGKETQYF
TRBJ2-2 | few | TRBV5-1 | 15 | . | TGCGCCAGCAGCTTGGGACTAGGTCCCCCGGGGGAGCTGTTTTTT | CASSLGLGPPGELFF
TRBJ2-3 | . | TRBV19 | 13 | . | TGTGCCAGTAGGCAAACGCCCACAGATACGCAGTATTTT | CASRQTPTDTQYF
TRBJ2-7 | . | TRBV30 | 15 | TRBD1 | TGTGCCTGGAACCGACAGGGGCCAAAAGGGAATGAGCAGTACTTC | CAWNRQGPKGNEQYF
TRBJ1-4 | . | TRBV29-1 | 13 | TRBD1 | TGCAGCGCCCACAGGGGCACTAATGAAAAACTGTTTTTT | CSAHRGTNEKLFF
TRBJ1-2 | . | TRBV4-2 | 15 | TRBD1 | TGTGCCAGCAGCCAAGGAACAGGGGGCGGATATGGCTACACCTTC | CASSQGTGGGYGYTF
TRBJ2-1 | few | TRBV19 | 15 | TRBD2 | TGTGCCAGTAGTATTGGGGTGCGGGGGGGCGATGAGCAGTTCTTC | CASSIGVRGGDEQFF
TRBJ2-5 | many | TRBV6-1 | 15 | TRBD2 | TGTGCCAGCAGTCCCCCCGGGACTAGATTTGGGGCCCAGTACTTC | CASSPPGTRFGAQYF
TRBJ2-5 | many | TRBV28 | 15 | . | TGTGCCAGCAGCCTGGGGGGACAGCCGAAAGAGACCCAGTACTTC | CASSLGGQPKETQYF
TRBJ2-1 | . | TRBV10-2 | 16 | TRBD2 | TGCGCCAGCAGTGAGACTTGGCGGGGGGCCTACAATGAGCAGTTCTTC | CASSETWRGAYNEQFF
TRBJ2-5 | many | TRBV7-2 | 14 | TRBD2 | TGTGCCAGCAGCCAGGGACTAGCGGGGGCGACCCAGTACTTC | CASSQGLAGATQYF